What follows describes a single T cell receptor beta chain. No antigen is known for it. The sample belongs to a study of yellow fever vaccine responses in identical twins. Germline V gene lookup returns CDR1 LGHNA and CDR2 YSLEER. V lost 1 base and J lost 0; bases outside the gene matches: 2. The CDR3 runs to 15 residues. TCRdb recomputed calls from the RT-PCR reads with MiXCR, one row per CDR3 protein. The profile shows about 4,600 distinct CDR3 sequences, about 82% of them singletons. Study-wide points: Reportedly, the T cell response mounted by twins to vaccine seemed partly convergent, partly personalized.

This rearrangement joins TRBV4-3 to TRBJ2-7; 8 nucleotides agree with TRBD1. The sequencing used T cells from blood (PBMCs), unsorted or a sorted subset (not recorded which), collected before or after yellow fever vaccination (not recorded which). The source of this sequence is a woman aged 18-29 years who received the yellow fever vaccine. CDR3 in amino acids: CASSQGTGSSYEQYF. The CDR3 region has the DNA TGCGCCAGCAGCCAAGGGACAGGGAGCTCCTACGAGCAGTACTTC.